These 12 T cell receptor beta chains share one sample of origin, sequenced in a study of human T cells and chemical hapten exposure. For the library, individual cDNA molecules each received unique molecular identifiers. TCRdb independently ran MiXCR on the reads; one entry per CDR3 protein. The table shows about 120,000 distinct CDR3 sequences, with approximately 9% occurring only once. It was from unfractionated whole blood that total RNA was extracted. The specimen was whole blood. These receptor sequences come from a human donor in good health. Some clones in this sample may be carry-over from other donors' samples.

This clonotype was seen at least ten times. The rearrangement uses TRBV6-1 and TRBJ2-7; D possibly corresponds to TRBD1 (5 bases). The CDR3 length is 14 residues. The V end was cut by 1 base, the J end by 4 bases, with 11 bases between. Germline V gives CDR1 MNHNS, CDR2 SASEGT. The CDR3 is CASSEVLGVYEQYF. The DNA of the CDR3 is TGTGCCAGCAGTGAAGTTTTAGGGGTTTACGAGCAGTACTTC.

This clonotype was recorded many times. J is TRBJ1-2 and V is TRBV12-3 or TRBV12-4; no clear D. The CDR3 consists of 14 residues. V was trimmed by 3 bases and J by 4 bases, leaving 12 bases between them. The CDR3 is CASSFPGAPYGYTF. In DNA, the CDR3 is TGTGCCAGCAGTTTTCCGGGAGCACCCTATGGCTACACCTTC.

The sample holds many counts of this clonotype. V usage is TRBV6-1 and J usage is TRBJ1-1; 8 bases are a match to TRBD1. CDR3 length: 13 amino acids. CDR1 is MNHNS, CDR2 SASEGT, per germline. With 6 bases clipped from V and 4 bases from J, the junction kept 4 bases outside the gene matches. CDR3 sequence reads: CASRWTGFTEAFF. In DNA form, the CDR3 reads TGTGCCAGCAGATGGACAGGGTTCACTGAAGCTTTCTTT.

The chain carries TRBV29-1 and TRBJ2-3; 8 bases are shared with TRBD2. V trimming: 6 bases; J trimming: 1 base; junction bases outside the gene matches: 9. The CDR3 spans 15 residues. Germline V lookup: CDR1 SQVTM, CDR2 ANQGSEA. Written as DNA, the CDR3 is TGCAGCGTCCCACCCCGGGAGGGGGGCACAGATACGCAGTATTTT. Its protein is CSVPPREGGTDTQYF.

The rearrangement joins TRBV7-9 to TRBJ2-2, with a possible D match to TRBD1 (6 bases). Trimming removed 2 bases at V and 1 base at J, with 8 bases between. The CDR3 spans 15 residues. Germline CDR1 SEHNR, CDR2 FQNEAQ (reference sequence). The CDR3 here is CASSLQGRNTGELFF. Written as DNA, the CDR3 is TGTGCCAGCAGCTTACAGGGGAGGAACACCGGGGAGCTGTTTTTT.

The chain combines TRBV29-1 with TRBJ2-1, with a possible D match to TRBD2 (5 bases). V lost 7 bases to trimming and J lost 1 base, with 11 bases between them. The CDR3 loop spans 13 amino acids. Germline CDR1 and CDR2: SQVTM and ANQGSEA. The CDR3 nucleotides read TGCAGCGCGTGGACGGGGTCCTACAATGAGCAGTTCTTC. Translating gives CSAWTGSYNEQFF.

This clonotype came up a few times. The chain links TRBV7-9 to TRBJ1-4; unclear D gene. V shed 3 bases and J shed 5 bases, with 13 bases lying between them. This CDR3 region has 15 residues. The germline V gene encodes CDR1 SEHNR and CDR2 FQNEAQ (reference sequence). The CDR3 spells CASSFDGRTNEKLFF. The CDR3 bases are TGTGCCAGCAGCTTTGATGGTAGAACGAATGAAAAACTGTTTTTT. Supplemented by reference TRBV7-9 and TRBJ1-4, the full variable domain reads DTGVSQNPRHKITKRGQNVTFRCDPISEHNRLYWYRQTLGQGPEFLTYFQNEAQLEKSRLLSDRFSAERPKGSFSTLEIQRTEQGDSAMYLCASSFDGRTNEKLFFGSGTQLSVL.

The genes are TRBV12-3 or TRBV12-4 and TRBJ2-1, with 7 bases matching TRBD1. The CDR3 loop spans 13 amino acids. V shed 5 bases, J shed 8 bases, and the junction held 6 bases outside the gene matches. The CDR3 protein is CASSPQGVHEQFF. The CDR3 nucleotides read TGTGCCAGCAGTCCGCAGGGGGTCCATGAGCAGTTCTTC.

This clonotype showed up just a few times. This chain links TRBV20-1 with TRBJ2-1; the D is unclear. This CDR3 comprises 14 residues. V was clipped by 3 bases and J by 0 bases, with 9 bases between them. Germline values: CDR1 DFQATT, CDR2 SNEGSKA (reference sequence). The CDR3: CSASRQISYNEQFF. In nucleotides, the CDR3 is TGCAGTGCTAGTCGTCAGATCTCCTACAATGAGCAGTTCTTC.

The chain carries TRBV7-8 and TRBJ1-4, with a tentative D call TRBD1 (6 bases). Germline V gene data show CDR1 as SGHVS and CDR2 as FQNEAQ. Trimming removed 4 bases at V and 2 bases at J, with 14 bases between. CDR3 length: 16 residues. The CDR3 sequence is CASSSPDRMTNEKLFF. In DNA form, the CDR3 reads TGTGCCAGCAGCTCCCCCGACAGGATGACTAATGAAAAACTGTTTTTT. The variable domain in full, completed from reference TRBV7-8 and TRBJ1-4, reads GAGVSQSPRYKVAKRGQDVALRCDPISGHVSLFWYQQALGQGPEFLTYFQNEAQLDKSGLPSDRFFAERPEGSVSTLKIQRTQQEDSAVYLCASSSPDRMTNEKLFFGSGTQLSVL.

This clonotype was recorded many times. Here the CDR3 reads CAISETGGTEAFF. The CDR3 bases are TGTGCCATCAGTGAGACAGGGGGCACTGAAGCTTTCTTT. This chain connects TRBV10-3 to TRBJ1-1, with 8 bases aligning to TRBD1. The junction had 0 bases not matched to a gene; V was cut back by 2 bases and J by 4 bases. CDR3 length equals 13 residues. Germline lookup yields CDR1 ENHRY and CDR2 SYGVKD.

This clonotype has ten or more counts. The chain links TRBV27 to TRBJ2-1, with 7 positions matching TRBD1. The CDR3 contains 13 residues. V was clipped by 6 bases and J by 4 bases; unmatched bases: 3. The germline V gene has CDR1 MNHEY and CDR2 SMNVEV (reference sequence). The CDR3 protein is CASSPGQYNEQFF. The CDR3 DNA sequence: TGTGCCAGCAGCCCGGGACAGTACAATGAGCAGTTCTTC.